This T cell receptor (beta chain) stems from a study of identical twins. TCRdb recomputed calls from the 5' RACE reads with MiXCR, one row per CDR3 protein. Among 250,000 to 350,000 distinct CDR3 sequences listed, roughly 8.6% were seen once. This clonotype was seen ten or more times. As yet, its antigen is unknown. Overall study results and limits: There is a chance that invariant MAIT and iNKT cells partially muddied zero-insertion analyses. Excess low generation probability was seen in twin-shared out-of-frame alpha sequences. The conclusions drew on cross-sectional statistical analysis instead of tracking the same donors. Among beta out-of-frame sequences, excess sharing between twins appeared weaker.

V was cut by 3 bases and J by 6 bases, with 12 bases left in between. The V gene's germline CDR1 is LGHNA and CDR2 YNFKEQ. The CDR3 has 13 residues. These data also formed part of another study, on yellow fever vaccine responses in identical twins.

The J gene is TRBJ2-7, the V gene TRBV4-2; D gene unclear. Sample: CD8+ T cells sorted from blood. The clonotype was recovered from a woman aged 18-29 years in good health. As DNA, the CDR3 is TGTGCCAGCAGCCAGATAGCCCCCGGCGAGCAGTACTTC. Translating it yields CASSQIAPGEQYF.